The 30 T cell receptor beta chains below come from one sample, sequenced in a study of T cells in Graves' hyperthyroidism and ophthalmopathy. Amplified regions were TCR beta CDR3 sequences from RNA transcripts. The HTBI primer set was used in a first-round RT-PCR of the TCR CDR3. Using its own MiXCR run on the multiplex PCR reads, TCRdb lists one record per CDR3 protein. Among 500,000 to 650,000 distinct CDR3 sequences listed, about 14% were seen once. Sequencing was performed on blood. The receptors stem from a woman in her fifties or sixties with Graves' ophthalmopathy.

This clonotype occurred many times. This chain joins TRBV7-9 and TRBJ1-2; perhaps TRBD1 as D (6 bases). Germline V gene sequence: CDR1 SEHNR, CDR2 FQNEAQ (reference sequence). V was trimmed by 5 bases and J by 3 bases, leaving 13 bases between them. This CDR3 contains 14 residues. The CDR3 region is CASSAQGSHYGYTF. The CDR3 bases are TGTGCCAGCAGCGCACAGGGTAGCCACTATGGCTACACCTTC.

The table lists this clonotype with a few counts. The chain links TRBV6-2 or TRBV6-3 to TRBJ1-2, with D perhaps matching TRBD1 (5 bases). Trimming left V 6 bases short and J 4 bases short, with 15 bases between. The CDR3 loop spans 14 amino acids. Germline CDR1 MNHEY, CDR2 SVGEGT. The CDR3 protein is CASRLSGTAYGYTF. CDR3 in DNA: TGTGCCAGCAGGCTATCCGGGACGGCCTATGGCTACACCTTC.

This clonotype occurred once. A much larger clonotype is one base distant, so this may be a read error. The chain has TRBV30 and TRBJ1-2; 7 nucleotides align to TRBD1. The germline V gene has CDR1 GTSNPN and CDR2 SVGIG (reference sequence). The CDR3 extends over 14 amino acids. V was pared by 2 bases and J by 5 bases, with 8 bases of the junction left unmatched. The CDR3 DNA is TGTGCCTGGAGTCCTGCCGGGACAGCTTATGGCTACACCTTC. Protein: CAWSPAGTAYGYTF.

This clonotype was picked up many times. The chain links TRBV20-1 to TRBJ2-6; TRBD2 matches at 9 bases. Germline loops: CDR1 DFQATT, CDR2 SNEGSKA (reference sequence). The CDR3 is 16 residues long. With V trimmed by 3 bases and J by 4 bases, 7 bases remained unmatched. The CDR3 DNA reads TGCAGTGCTAGTTTCGCGGGAGGGGCCGGGGCCAACGTCCTGACTTTC. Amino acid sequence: CSASFAGGAGANVLTF.

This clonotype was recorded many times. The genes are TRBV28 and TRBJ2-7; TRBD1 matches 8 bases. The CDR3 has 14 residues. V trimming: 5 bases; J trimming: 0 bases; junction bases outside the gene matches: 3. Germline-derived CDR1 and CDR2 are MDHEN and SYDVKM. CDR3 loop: CASSMDRDSYEQYF. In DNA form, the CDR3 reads TGTGCCAGCAGTATGGACAGGGACTCCTACGAGCAGTACTTC.

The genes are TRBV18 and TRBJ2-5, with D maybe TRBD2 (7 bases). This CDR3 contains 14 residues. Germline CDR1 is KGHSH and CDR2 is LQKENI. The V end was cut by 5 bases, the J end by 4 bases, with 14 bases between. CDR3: CASSSGEGGETQYF. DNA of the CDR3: TGTGCCAGCTCATCAGGGGAGGGTGGAGAGACCCAGTACTTC.

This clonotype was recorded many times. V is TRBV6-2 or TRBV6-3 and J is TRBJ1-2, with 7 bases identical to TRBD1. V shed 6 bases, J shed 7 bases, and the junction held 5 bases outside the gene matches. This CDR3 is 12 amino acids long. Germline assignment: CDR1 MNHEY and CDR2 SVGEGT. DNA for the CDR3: TGTGCCAGCAGCAAGACAGGGTCTGGCTACACCTTC. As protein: CASSKTGSGYTF.

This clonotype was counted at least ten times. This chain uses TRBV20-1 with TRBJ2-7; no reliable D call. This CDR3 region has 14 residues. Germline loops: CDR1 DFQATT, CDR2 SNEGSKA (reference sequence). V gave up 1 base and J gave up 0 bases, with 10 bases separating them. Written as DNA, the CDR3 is TGCAGTGCTAGAGTTGGCAGATACTCCTACGAGCAGTACTTC. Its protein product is CSARVGRYSYEQYF.

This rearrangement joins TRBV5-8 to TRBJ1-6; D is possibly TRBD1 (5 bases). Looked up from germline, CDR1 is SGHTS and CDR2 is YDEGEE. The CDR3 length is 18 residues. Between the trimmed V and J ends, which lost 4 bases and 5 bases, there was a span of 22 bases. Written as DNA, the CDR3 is TGTGCCAGCAGCCTCAGTATCGGGACCGAGGCCGATAATTCACCCCTCCACTTT. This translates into CASSLSIGTEADNSPLHF.

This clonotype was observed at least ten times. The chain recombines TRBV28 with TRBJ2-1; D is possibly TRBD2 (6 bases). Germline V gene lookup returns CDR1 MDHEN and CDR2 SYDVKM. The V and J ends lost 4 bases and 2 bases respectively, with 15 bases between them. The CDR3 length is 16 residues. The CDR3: CASSSHEAGTYNEQFF. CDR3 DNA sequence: TGTGCCAGCAGTTCCCACGAGGCGGGGACCTACAATGAGCAGTTCTTC.

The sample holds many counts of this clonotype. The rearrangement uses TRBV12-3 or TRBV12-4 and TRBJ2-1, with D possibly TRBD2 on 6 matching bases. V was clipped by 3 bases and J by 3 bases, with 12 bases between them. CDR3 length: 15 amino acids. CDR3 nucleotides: TGTGCCAGCAGTTTGGGAGGAAGTTTCTACAATGAGCAGTTCTTC. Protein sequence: CASSLGGSFYNEQFF.

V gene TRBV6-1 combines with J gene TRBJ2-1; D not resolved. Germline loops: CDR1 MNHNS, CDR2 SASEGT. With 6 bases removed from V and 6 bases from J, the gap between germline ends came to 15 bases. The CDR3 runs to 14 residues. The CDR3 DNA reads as TGTGCCAGCAGCGGTTCGACGTCACCCAATGAGCAGTTCTTC. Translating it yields CASSGSTSPNEQFF.

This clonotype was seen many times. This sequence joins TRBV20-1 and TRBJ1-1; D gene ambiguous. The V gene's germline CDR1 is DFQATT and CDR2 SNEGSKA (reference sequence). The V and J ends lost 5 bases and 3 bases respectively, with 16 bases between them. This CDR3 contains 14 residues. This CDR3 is CSAPWEGWDTEAFF. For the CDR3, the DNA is TGCAGTGCTCCCTGGGAGGGATGGGACACTGAAGCTTTCTTT.

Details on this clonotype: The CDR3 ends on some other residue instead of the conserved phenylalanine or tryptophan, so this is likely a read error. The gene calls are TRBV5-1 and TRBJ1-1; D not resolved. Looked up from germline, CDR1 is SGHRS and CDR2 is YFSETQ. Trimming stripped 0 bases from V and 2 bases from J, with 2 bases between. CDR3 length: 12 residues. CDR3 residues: CASSLANTEAFL. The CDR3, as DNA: TGCGCCAGCAGCTTGGCTAACACTGAAGCTTTCCTT.

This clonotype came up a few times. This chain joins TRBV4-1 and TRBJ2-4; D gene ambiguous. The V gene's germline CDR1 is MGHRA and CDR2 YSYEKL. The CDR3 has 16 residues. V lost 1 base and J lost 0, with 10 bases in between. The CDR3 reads CASSQVSPLAKNIQYF. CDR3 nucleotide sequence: TGCGCCAGCAGCCAAGTTTCCCCACTAGCCAAAAACATTCAGTACTTC.

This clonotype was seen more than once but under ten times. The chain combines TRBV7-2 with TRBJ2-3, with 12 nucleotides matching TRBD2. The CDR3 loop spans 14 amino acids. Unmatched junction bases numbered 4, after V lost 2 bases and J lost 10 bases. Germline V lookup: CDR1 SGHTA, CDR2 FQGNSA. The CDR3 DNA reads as TGTGCCAGCAGCTTACGGACTAGCGGGAATCCGCAGTATTTT. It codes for CASSLRTSGNPQYF.

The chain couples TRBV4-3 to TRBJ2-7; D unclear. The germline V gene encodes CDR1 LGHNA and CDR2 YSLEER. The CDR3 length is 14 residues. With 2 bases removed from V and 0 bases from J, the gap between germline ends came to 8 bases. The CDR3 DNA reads TGCGCCAGCAGCCAACAGGTTAACTCCTACGAGCAGTACTTC. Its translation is CASSQQVNSYEQYF.

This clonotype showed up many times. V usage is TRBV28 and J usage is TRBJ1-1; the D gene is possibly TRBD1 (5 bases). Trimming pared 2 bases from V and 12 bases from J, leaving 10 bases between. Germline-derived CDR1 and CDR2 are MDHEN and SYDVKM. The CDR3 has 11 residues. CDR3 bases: TGTGCCAGCAGTTTAAGACAGAACCCTTTCTTT. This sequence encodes CASSLRQNPFF.

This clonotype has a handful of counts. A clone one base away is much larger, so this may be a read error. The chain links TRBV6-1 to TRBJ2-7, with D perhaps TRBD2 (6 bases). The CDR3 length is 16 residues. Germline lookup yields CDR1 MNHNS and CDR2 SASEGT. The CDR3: CASSQRKRGNSYEQCF. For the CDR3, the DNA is TGTGCCAGCAGTCAACGAAAACGCGGGAACTCCTACGAGCAGTGCTTC.

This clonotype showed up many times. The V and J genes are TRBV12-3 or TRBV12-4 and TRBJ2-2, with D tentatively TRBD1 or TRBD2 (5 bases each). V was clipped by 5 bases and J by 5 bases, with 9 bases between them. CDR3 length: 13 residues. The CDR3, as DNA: TGTGCCAGCAGTCCGGGACGGACCGGGGAGCTGTTTTTT. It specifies CASSPGRTGELFF.

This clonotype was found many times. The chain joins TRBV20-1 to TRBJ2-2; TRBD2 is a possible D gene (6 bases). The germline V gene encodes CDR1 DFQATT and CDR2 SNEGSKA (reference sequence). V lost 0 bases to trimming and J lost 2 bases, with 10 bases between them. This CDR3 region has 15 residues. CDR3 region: CSARDLGSNTGELFF. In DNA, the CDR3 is TGCAGTGCTAGAGATCTCGGGAGTAACACCGGGGAGCTGTTTTTT.

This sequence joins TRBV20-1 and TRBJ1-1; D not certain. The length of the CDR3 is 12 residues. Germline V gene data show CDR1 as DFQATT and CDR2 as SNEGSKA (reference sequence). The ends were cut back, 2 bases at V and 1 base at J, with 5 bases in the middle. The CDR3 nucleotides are TGCAGTGCTAGAAGGCAGAACACTGAAGCTTTCTTT. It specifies CSARRQNTEAFF.

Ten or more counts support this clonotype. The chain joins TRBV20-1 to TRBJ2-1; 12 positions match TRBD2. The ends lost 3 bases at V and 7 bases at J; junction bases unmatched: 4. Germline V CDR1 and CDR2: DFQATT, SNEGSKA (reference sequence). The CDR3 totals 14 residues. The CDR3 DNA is TGCAGTGCTAGCCGACTAGCGGGAGAGAATGAGCAGTTCTTC. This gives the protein CSASRLAGENEQFF.

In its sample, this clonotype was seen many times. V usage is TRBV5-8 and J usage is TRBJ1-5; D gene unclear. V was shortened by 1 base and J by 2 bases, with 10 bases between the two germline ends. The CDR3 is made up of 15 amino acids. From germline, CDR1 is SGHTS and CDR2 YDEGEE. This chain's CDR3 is CASSLREIRNQPQHF. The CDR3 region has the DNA TGTGCCAGCAGCTTGCGGGAAATACGCAATCAGCCCCAGCATTTT.

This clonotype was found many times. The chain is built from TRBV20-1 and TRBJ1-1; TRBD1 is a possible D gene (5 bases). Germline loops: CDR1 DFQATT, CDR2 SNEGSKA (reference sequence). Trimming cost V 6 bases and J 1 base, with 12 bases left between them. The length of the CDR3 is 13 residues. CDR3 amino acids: CSAPSTGNTEAFF. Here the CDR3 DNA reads TGCAGTGCCCCGAGTACAGGGAACACTGAAGCTTTCTTT.

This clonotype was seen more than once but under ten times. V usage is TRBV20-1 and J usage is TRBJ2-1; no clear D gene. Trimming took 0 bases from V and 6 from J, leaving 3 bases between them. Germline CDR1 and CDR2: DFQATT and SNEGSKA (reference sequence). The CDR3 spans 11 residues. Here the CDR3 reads CSARDFNEQFF. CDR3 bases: TGCAGTGCTAGAGATTTCAATGAGCAGTTCTTC.

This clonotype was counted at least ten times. The CDR3 coding sequence is TGTGCCAGCAGTTATCCGGGAACTAGCGGGATGTACGAGCAGTACTTC. Translating it yields CASSYPGTSGMYEQYF. The chain couples TRBV6-1 to TRBJ2-7; 10 nucleotides match TRBD2. Germline V gives CDR1 MNHNS, CDR2 SASEGT. The CDR3 loop spans 16 amino acids. V was clipped by 5 bases and J by 4 bases; unmatched bases: 11.

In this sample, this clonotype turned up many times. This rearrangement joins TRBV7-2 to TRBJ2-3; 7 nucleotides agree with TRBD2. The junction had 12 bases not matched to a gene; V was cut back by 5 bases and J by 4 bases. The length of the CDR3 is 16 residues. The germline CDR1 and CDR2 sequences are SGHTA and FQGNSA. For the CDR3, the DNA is TGTGCCAGCAGCCCAAGACTAGCCGGGTTATCAGATACGCAGTATTTT. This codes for CASSPRLAGLSDTQYF.

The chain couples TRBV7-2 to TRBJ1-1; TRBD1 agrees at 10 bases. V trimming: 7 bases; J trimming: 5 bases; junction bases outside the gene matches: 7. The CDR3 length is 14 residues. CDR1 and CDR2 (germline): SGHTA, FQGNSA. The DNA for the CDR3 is TGTGCCAGCAACACACCGGGACAGGGGACTGAAGCTTTCTTT. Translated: CASNTPGQGTEAFF.

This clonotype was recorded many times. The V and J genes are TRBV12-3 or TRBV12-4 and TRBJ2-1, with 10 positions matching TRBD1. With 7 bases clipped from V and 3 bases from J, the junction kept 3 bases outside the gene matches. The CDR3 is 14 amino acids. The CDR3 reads CASTRDRGYNEQFF. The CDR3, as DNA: TGTGCCAGCACCCGGGACAGGGGCTACAATGAGCAGTTCTTC.